A single sample gave rise to the 27 T cell receptor beta chains below, sequenced in a study of T cells in Graves' hyperthyroidism and ophthalmopathy. Amplified TCR beta CDR3 regions derived from RNA transcripts. HTBI primers were the set used in a first-round RT-PCR of the TCR CDR3. TCRdb used MiXCR to reprocess the multiplex PCR reads, holding one entry per CDR3 protein. The table lists some 400,000 distinct CDR3 sequences, about a fifth of them singletons, with roughly 3.5% in the top ten. The sequenced sample consisted of blood. Source of these receptors: a young woman with Graves' hyperthyroidism.

This clonotype was seen many times. This rearrangement joins TRBV28 to TRBJ1-2; no reliable D call. V lost 1 base and J lost 8, with 8 bases in between. CDR1 is MDHEN and CDR2 is SYDVKM in the germline V gene. This CDR3 comprises 12 residues. CDR3 nucleotides: TGTGCCAGCAGTTTATCGGAATGGGGCTACACCTTC. This translates into CASSLSEWGYTF.

To note about this clonotype: Its ends do not fully match the called genes, so a read error is possible. This chain joins TRBV25-1 and TRBJ2-7; 7 nucleotides align to TRBD2. This CDR3 contains 11 residues. Germline V gene lookup returns CDR1 MGHDK and CDR2 SYGVNS. CDR3 in amino acids: CVSSGGDEQYF. Written as DNA, the CDR3 is TGTGTCAGCAGTGGGGGGGACGAGCAGTACTTC.

Remarks on this clonotype: A much larger clone lies one base from this, so it may be a read error. The genes are TRBV2 and TRBJ1-1, with D possibly being TRBD1 (6 bases). The germline V gene encodes CDR1 SNHLY and CDR2 FYNNEI. This CDR3 is 15 amino acids long. CDR3 sequence (DNA): TGTGCCAGCAGTGAAGGGCAGGCTTGGGACACTGAAGTTTTCTTT. Protein sequence: CASSEGQAWDTEVFF.

This clonotype was counted at least ten times. The rearrangement joins TRBV20-1 to TRBJ2-5, with D perhaps matching TRBD1 or TRBD2 (6 bases each). The ends were cut back, 6 bases at V and 5 bases at J, with 13 bases in the middle. The germline CDR1 and CDR2 sequences are DFQATT and SNEGSKA (reference sequence). This CDR3 contains 12 residues. CDR3 sequence: CSAGGIGETQYF. CDR3 DNA: TGCAGTGCGGGGGGCATAGGGGAGACCCAGTACTTC.

This clonotype was detected ten times or more. The V call is TRBV20-1, the J call TRBJ2-5; D gene ambiguous. V was clipped by 1 base and J by 0 bases, with 6 bases between them. This CDR3 spans 13 amino acids. CDR1 DFQATT and CDR2 SNEGSKA come from the germline V gene (reference sequence). CDR3 bases: TGCAGTGCTAGAGGAATCAACCAAGAGACCCAGTACTTC. Protein: CSARGINQETQYF.

Ten or more counts support this clonotype. The chain recombines TRBV6-5 with TRBJ1-1, with D possibly TRBD1 on 5 matching bases. The length of the CDR3 is 13 residues. The germline gives CDR1 MNHEY, CDR2 SVGAGI. Trimming took off 4 bases at V and 1 base at J, with 7 bases between the two ends. CDR3 in DNA: TGTGCCAGCAGTTGGGGGGAGAACACTGAAGCTTTCTTT. It specifies CASSWGENTEAFF.

This chain uses TRBV5-1 with TRBJ1-2; TRBD1 matches at 8 bases. Per germline, CDR1 SGHRS and CDR2 YFSETQ. This CDR3 comprises 14 residues. J lost 6 bases, V lost 5 bases, and 9 bases had no gene match. The CDR3 here is CASRQDQGADGYTF. The DNA of the CDR3 is TGCGCCAGCAGACAGGATCAGGGGGCGGATGGCTACACCTTC.

This clonotype was counted at least ten times. The chain carries TRBV12-3 or TRBV12-4 and TRBJ2-6; possibly TRBD1 for D (5 bases). The CDR3 contains 15 residues. Trimming pared 6 bases from V and 0 bases from J, leaving 9 bases between. In DNA, the CDR3 is TGTGCCAGCAGCCAAGACAGCTCTGGGGCCAACGTCCTGACTTTC. Amino acids: CASSQDSSGANVLTF.

This clonotype was recorded at least ten times. At one of its ends the junction is not consistent with the germline gene, which may arise from a read error. The chain joins TRBV28 to TRBJ2-7; TRBD1 matches at 9 bases. The CDR3 extends over 12 amino acids. The germline CDR1 and CDR2 sequences are MDHEN and SYDVKM. CDR3 nucleotides: TGTGCCAGCAGTTTTCGGACAGGGGACATGAGCTTC. Protein product: CASSFRTGDMSF.

Many counts were recorded for this clonotype. This chain uses TRBV7-8 with TRBJ1-2, with TRBD1 identical over 9 bases. Germline assignment: CDR1 SGHVS and CDR2 FQNEAQ. V lost 4 bases to trimming and J lost 4 bases; unmatched junction nucleotides: 10. The CDR3 has 16 residues. The CDR3 sequence: CASSYLGQGPIYGYTF. In DNA, the CDR3 is TGTGCCAGCAGCTATCTCGGACAGGGGCCTATCTATGGCTACACCTTC.

As regards this clonotype: This may come from a read error, since a much larger clone is one base off. The gene calls are TRBV6-1 and TRBJ2-5; D may be TRBD1 or TRBD2 (7 bases each). The CDR3 has 14 amino acids. V shed 5 bases and J shed 9 bases, with 19 bases lying between them. The germline gives CDR1 MNHNS, CDR2 SASEGT. For the CDR3, the DNA is TGTGCCAGCAGTACGGGACAGCAAGGGGGGGCCCAGTACTTC. As protein: CASSTGQQGGAQYF.

This clonotype was observed many times. The chain carries TRBV6-5 and TRBJ1-2; 7 bases fit TRBD1. Germline V gene lookup returns CDR1 MNHEY and CDR2 SVGAGI. V shed 8 bases, J shed 4 bases, and the junction held 7 bases outside the gene matches. The CDR3 runs 13 residues. This CDR3 is CASGSGTVYGYTF. CDR3 nucleotide sequence: TGTGCCAGCGGTTCCGGGACAGTCTATGGCTACACCTTC.

This clonotype was counted ten times or more. This chain uses TRBV12-3 or TRBV12-4 with TRBJ1-1, with D uncertain. The germline V and J ends were trimmed by 6 bases and 1 base, with 9 bases remaining between them. The CDR3 loop spans 13 amino acids. The CDR3 DNA reads as TGTGCCAGCAGCATAGAGAGGAACACTGAAGCTTTCTTT. It translates to CASSIERNTEAFF.

About this clonotype itself: Its ends do not fully match the called genes, so a read error is possible. The chain has TRBV24-1 and TRBJ1-2; 10 bases align to TRBD1. Germline loops: CDR1 KGHDR, CDR2 SFDVKD. This CDR3 spans 17 amino acids. This CDR3 is CAASDSRGTGEIYGYTF. The CDR3, as DNA: TGTGCCGCCAGTGATTCCCGTGGGACAGGGGAGATCTATGGCTACACCTTC.

At least ten counts were recorded for this clonotype. The chain links TRBV28 to TRBJ2-2; TRBD2 might be the D (7 bases). Trimming pared 5 bases from V and 5 bases from J, leaving 15 bases between. The germline V gene has CDR1 MDHEN and CDR2 SYDVKM. CDR3 length: 15 amino acids. CDR3 protein: CASSEQGGWTGELFF. CDR3 in DNA: TGTGCCAGCAGTGAACAGGGAGGGTGGACCGGGGAGCTGTTTTTT. The full variable domain, in which reference TRBV28 and TRBJ2-2 provide the parts outside the CDR3, is DVKVTQSSRYLVKRTGEKVFLECVQDMDHENMFWYRQDPGLGLRLIYFSYDVKMKEKGDIPEGYSVSREKKERFSLILESASTNQTSMYLCASSEQGGWTGELFFGEGSRLTVL.

This clonotype came up many times. This chain joins TRBV6-1 and TRBJ2-5; 12 positions match TRBD2. Germline V CDR1 and CDR2: MNHNS, SASEGT. CDR3 length equals 15 residues. The V segment lost 1 base and the J segment 8 bases; nucleotides outside the gene matches: 5. CDR3 DNA: TGTGCCAGCAGTGAAGGGACTAGCGGGGCTCAAACCCAGTACTTC. Protein sequence: CASSEGTSGAQTQYF.

Many counts were recorded for this clonotype. The V gene is TRBV20-1, the J gene TRBJ1-2; 9 bases align to TRBD1. Germline V gene data show CDR1 as DFQATT and CDR2 as SNEGSKA (reference sequence). The V gene end was trimmed by 4 bases and the J gene end by 4 bases; junction bases not matched to a gene: 13. The CDR3 runs to 16 residues. CDR3 in amino acids: CSAKGTGGLFSYGYTF. The CDR3 nucleotides are TGCAGTGCTAAAGGAACAGGGGGCTTGTTTAGCTATGGCTACACCTTC.

This clonotype appeared many times. This chain uses TRBV20-1 with TRBJ1-2; TRBD1 matches 10 bases. The CDR3 length is 15 residues. Trimming at V came to 0 bases and at J to 3 bases, leaving 4 bases not matched to a gene. The germline V gene encodes CDR1 DFQATT and CDR2 SNEGSKA (reference sequence). The CDR3 sequence is CSARDRDRGYYGYTF. CDR3 DNA sequence: TGCAGTGCTAGAGATCGGGACAGGGGCTACTATGGCTACACCTTC.

The table lists this clonotype with many counts. V is TRBV28 and J is TRBJ2-7; 10 bases fit TRBD2. Trimming cost V 3 bases and J 5 bases; bases outside gene matches: 4. In germline, CDR1 is MDHEN, CDR2 SYDVKM. The CDR3 covers 14 residues. The CDR3 region has the DNA TGTGCCAGCAGTTTTCTAGCGGGGGCCGACGAGCAGTACTTC. This sequence encodes CASSFLAGADEQYF.

The V gene is TRBV12-3 or TRBV12-4, the J gene TRBJ1-5, with D unclear. V dropped 1 base and J dropped 6 bases, with 10 bases sitting between them. The CDR3 consists of 14 residues. CDR3 loop: CASSLGGTGQPQHF. The CDR3 nucleotides are TGTGCCAGCAGTTTAGGGGGAACCGGTCAGCCCCAGCATTTT.

The V and J genes are TRBV19 and TRBJ1-1; 8 bases align to TRBD1. The ends lost 7 bases at V and 1 base at J; junction bases unmatched: 17. The CDR3 sequence is 18 residues long. CDR1 LNHDA and CDR2 SQIVND come from the germline V gene (reference sequence). For the CDR3, the DNA is TGTGCCAGTATGGCCTCGTACCGGGACAGGTTTCGGAACACTGAAGCTTTCTTT. As protein: CASMASYRDRFRNTEAFF.

This clonotype was detected a few times. A read error may be the cause here, since a much bigger clone is one base away. The genes are TRBV12-3 or TRBV12-4 and TRBJ2-2, with 12 bases matching TRBD1. The CDR3 is made up of 17 amino acids. Here the CDR3 reads CASSTRDRGQGTGGLFF. The CDR3 DNA follows: TGTGCCAGCAGCACCCGGGACAGGGGGCAGGGCACCGGGGGGCTGTTTTTT.

This clonotype was seen ten or more times. The rearrangement joins TRBV20-1 to TRBJ1-3; TRBD1 is a possible D gene (6 bases). This CDR3 contains 13 residues. V lost 3 bases and J 0 bases, leaving 6 bases between the germline ends. CDR1 and CDR2 (germline): DFQATT, SNEGSKA (reference sequence). Here the CDR3 reads CSARDSSGNTIYF. The CDR3 nucleotides are TGCAGTGCTAGGGACAGCTCTGGAAACACCATATATTTT.

This clonotype was observed at least ten times. V and J are TRBV29-1 and TRBJ1-2; D uncertain. The CDR3 has 14 amino acids. V gave up 0 bases and J gave up 2 bases, with 10 bases separating them. Germline V gives CDR1 SQVTM, CDR2 ANQGSEA. The CDR3 DNA follows: TGCAGCGTTGAAGAGGATCTGGGAAACTATGGCTACACCTTC. Translated: CSVEEDLGNYGYTF.

The chain joins TRBV30 to TRBJ2-5; possibly TRBD2 for D (6 bases). The CDR3 totals 15 residues. Trimming cost V 3 bases and J 6 bases, with 20 bases left between them. Germline CDR1 reads GTSNPN; CDR2 reads SVGIG (reference sequence). CDR3 bases: TGTGCCTGGAGCTCCTCCGGCGGGGCGCGAAAGACCCAGTACTTC. Translating gives CAWSSSGGARKTQYF.

This clonotype was detected many times. The V call is TRBV11-2, the J call TRBJ1-1; D perhaps matches TRBD1 (6 bases). The germline CDR1 and CDR2 sequences are SGHAT and FQNNGV. This CDR3 spans 15 amino acids. Between the trimmed V and J ends, which lost 5 bases and 1 base, there was a span of 14 bases. DNA of the CDR3: TGTGCCAGCAGCCTGGTCCCGGGACAGAACACTGAAGCTTTCTTT. Protein product: CASSLVPGQNTEAFF. The full variable domain, with the rest looked up from reference TRBV11-2 and TRBJ1-1, is EAGVAQSPRYKIIEKRQSVAFWCNPISGHATLYWYQQILGQGPKLLIQFQNNGVVDDSQLPKDRFSAERLKGVDSTLKIQPAKLEDSAVYLCASSLVPGQNTEAFFGQGTRLTVV.

This clonotype has ten or more counts. CDR3 loop: CASTKGGNQPQHF. CDR3 in DNA: TGTGCCAGCACCAAGGGGGGGAATCAGCCCCAGCATTTT. The chain couples TRBV12-3 or TRBV12-4 to TRBJ1-5, with TRBD1 as a possible D gene (6 bases). CDR3 size: 13 residues. With 7 bases removed from V and 4 bases from J, the gap between germline ends came to 11 bases.